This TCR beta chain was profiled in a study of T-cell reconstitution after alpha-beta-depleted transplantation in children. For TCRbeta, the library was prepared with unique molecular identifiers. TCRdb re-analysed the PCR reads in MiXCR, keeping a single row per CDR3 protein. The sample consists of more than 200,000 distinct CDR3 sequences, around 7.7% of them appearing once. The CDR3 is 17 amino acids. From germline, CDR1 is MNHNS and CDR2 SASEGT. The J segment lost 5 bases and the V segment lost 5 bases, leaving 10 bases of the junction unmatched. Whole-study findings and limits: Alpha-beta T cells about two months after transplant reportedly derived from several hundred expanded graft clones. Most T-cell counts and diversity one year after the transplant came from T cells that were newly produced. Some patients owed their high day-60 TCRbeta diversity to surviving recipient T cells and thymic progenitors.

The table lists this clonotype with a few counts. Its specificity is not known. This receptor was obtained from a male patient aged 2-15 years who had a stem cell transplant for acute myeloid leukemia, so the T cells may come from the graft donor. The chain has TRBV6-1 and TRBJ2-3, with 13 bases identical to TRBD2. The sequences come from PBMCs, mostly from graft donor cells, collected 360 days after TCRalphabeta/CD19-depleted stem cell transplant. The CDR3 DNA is TGTGCCAGCAGTAAACTAGCGGGGGGGCCTAGGGGAGATACGCAGTATTTT. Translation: CASSKLAGGPRGDTQYF.